Below are 12 T cell receptor beta chains sequenced from a single sample in a study of blood T cells in healthy people across ages. Then a second PCR, running roughly 7 to 11 cycles, was carried out with a sample-barcoded 5' primer and a J-beta primer mix. TCRdb used MiXCR to reprocess the 5' RACE reads, holding one entry per CDR3 protein. This sample carries around 900,000 distinct CDR3 sequences, just over 50% of them seen once, and the ten largest clones take over 20%. The source material was blood. The receptors come from a woman aged 55-75 years in good health.

The chain combines TRBV5-1 with TRBJ1-2, with no clear D. CDR1 and CDR2 from the germline V gene are SGHRS and YFSETQ. V shed 4 bases and J shed 2 bases, with 15 bases lying between them. The CDR3 extends over 15 amino acids. The CDR3 loop is CASSREDGPNYGYTF. The DNA of the CDR3 is TGCGCCAGCAGCCGGGAGGACGGCCCGAACTATGGCTACACCTTC. The variable domain in full, completed from reference TRBV5-1 and TRBJ1-2, reads KAGVTQTPRYLIKTRGQQVTLSCSPISGHRSVSWYQQTPGQGLQFLFEYFSETQRNKGNFPGRFSGRQFSNSRSEMNVSTLELGDSALYLCASSREDGPNYGYTFGSGTRLTVV.

This clonotype was counted at least ten times. The chain has TRBV29-1 and TRBJ2-5, with a weak D call TRBD1 (5 bases). Germline lookup yields CDR1 SQVTM and CDR2 ANQGSEA. The CDR3 contains 13 residues. Between the trimmed V and J ends, which lost 7 bases and 1 base, there was a span of 13 bases. CDR3 amino acids: CSASTVLQETQYF. CDR3 nucleotides: TGCAGCGCCTCGACAGTACTCCAAGAGACCCAGTACTTC.

About this clonotype itself: Compared with germline, one end of the junction differs, possibly owing to a read error. The chain recombines TRBV5-1 with TRBJ2-1; 9 bases line up with TRBD1. CDR3 length: 15 residues. Germline-derived CDR1 and CDR2 are SGHRS and YFSETQ. The CDR3 region has the DNA TGCGCCGGCAGCACTGGGGACAGGGCTGACAATGAGCAGTTCTTC. It specifies CAGSTGDRADNEQFF.

This clonotype was seen repeatedly, ten times or more. The chain combines TRBV5-1 with TRBJ2-3; 7 bases are a match to TRBD1. CDR3 length: 16 amino acids. The germline V gene encodes CDR1 SGHRS and CDR2 YFSETQ. V lost 1 base, J lost 2 bases, and 7 bases stayed unmatched. CDR3 in DNA: TGCGCCAGCAGCTTGCAAGGGGGCACCACCACAGATACGCAGTATTTT. It translates to CASSLQGGTTTDTQYF.

V gene TRBV6-5 combines with J gene TRBJ2-4, with TRBD1 identical over 9 bases. There are 14 residues in the CDR3. Per the germline V gene, CDR1 is MNHEY and CDR2 is SVGAGI. V shed 5 bases, J shed 7 bases, and the junction held 6 bases outside the gene matches. The CDR3 spells CASSQPGTGNIQYF. CDR3 DNA: TGTGCCAGCAGTCAACCCGGGACAGGGAACATTCAGTACTTC.

This clonotype has only one observation. The V gene is TRBV12-3 or TRBV12-4, the J gene TRBJ2-1; D is unresolved. V lost 4 bases, J lost 2 bases, and 6 bases lay in between. This CDR3 spans 13 amino acids. CDR3 nucleotide sequence: TGTGCCAGCAGTTATCGCACCTACAATGAGCAGTTCTTC. The encoded protein is CASSYRTYNEQFF.

The chain is built from TRBV29-1 and TRBJ1-1; unclear D gene. The CDR3 sequence is 12 residues long. The germline V gene encodes CDR1 SQVTM and CDR2 ANQGSEA. Trimming left V 6 bases short and J 6 bases short, with 14 bases between. The CDR3 loop reads CSVREQRAEAFF. The DNA of the CDR3 is TGCAGCGTCCGTGAACAGCGCGCTGAAGCTTTCTTT.

The rearrangement joins TRBV4-1 to TRBJ2-7, with 8 nucleotides matching TRBD2. This CDR3 has 14 amino acids. With V trimmed by 4 bases and J by 5 bases, 7 bases remained unmatched. Germline CDR1 is MGHRA and CDR2 is YSYEKL. For the CDR3, the DNA is TGCGCCAGCAGCCGGTGGCCTAGCGGGCACGAGCAGTACTTC. Translation gives CASSRWPSGHEQYF.

V gene TRBV28 combines with J gene TRBJ1-5; TRBD1 aligns across 8 bases. The trim removed 5 bases at V and 6 bases at J, leaving 6 bases unmatched. This CDR3 is built from 14 residues. Germline CDR1 reads MDHEN; CDR2 reads SYDVKM. The DNA of the CDR3 is TGTGCCAGCAGTCACCGGACAGGGCTTCAGCCCCAGCATTTT. Translated: CASSHRTGLQPQHF.

This sequence joins TRBV5-1 and TRBJ2-5, with D unresolved. Per the germline V gene, CDR1 is SGHRS and CDR2 is YFSETQ. There are 14 residues in the CDR3. V lost 4 bases, J lost 2 bases, and 12 bases lay in between. Written as DNA, the CDR3 is TGCGCCAGCAGCCTGACATTTGGACAAGAGACCCAGTACTTC. Protein: CASSLTFGQETQYF.

With regard to this clonotype: Being one base from a much bigger clone, this may be a read error. The chain employs TRBV29-1 and TRBJ2-5; tentative D call: TRBD2 (6 bases). Per the germline V gene, CDR1 is SQVTM and CDR2 is ANQGSEA. V was clipped by 7 bases and J by 9 bases, with 24 bases between them. The CDR3 covers 14 residues. The CDR3 loop reads CSGRGGAAAEAQYF. In DNA, the CDR3 is TGCAGCGGACGCGGAGGGGCCGCCGCGGAGGCCCAGTACTTC.

The chain couples TRBV25-1 to TRBJ1-2; D gene ambiguous. V was pared by 1 base and J by 4 bases, with 10 bases between. CDR3 length: 14 residues. The V gene's germline CDR1 is MGHDK and CDR2 SYGVNS. The CDR3 sequence is CASSEFGDFYGYTF. The CDR3 DNA sequence: TGTGCCAGCAGTGAATTTGGGGATTTCTATGGCTACACCTTC.